The source of this TCR beta chain is a study of T cell changes during pregnancy in multiple sclerosis. The germline CDR1 and CDR2 sequences are SGHKS and YYEKEE (reference sequence). This CDR3 has 16 residues. Trimming took 0 bases from V and 8 from J, leaving 17 bases between them. Measured with immunoSEQ multiplex PCR; TCRdb has only the in-frame clones, and not every one. This table has 60,000 to 65,000 clones, roughly 91% appearing once. The clonotype was recovered from a female donor in good health, enrolled as a control in a pregnancy study. The chain recombines TRBV5-5 with TRBJ1-4; maybe TRBD1 (5 bases). The input for sequencing was peripheral blood, taken in the second trimester of pregnancy. The CDR3 nucleotides are TGTGCCAGCAGCTTGGACGTAGGGGCCCTAGGGGAAAAACTGTTTTTT. This codes for CASSLDVGALGEKLFF.